This T cell receptor (beta chain) was documented in a study of regulatory T cells in long-lasting Graves disease. Libraries of TCR beta came from iRepertoire HTBI primers plus Arm-PCR of CDR3 regions. From the multiplex PCR reads, TCRdb called clonotypes with MiXCR, one entry per CDR3 protein. The sample has some 600,000 distinct CDR3 sequences; about 16% are singletons. There are 16 residues in the CDR3. The V and J ends lost 4 bases and 4 bases, in that order; junction bases with no gene match: 9. CDR1 is ENHRY and CDR2 is SYGVKD in the germline V gene. Time point reported: newly diagnosed GD, antithyroid drugs for less than 3 months. TCR sequences were obtained from RNA taken from PBMCs. This clonotype was seen repeatedly, ten times or more. This same sample was also part of a study on T cells in Graves' hyperthyroidism and ophthalmopathy.

The source is a young man with Graves disease. The sequenced sample was peripheral blood mononuclear cells (PBMCs), obtained at new diagnosis, from a patient treated with antithyroid drugs. The chain is built from TRBV10-3 and TRBJ2-3; 9 bases match TRBD2. The CDR3 loop is CAISGAGGPLPDTQYF. In nucleotides, the CDR3 is TGTGCCATCAGTGGGGCGGGAGGGCCCCTCCCAGATACGCAGTATTTT.